This T cell receptor (beta chain) was sequenced for a study of cytomegalovirus exposure and HLA in healthy donors. Study context: A prior analysis found fewer than 120 million unique TCR beta sequences from roughly 180 million T cells.

Both 60 Vbeta primers and 13 Jbeta primers went into the PCR. Sequencing was performed with immunoSEQ multiplex PCR; in TCRdb, only in-frame clones are kept and a portion is missing. The sample includes some 91,000 clones, around 74% of them seen just once. Study findings and constraints: In vitro experiments confirmed that a few CMV-associated chains were specific for CMV antigens.

Germline V lookup: CDR1 SGHRS, CDR2 YFSETQ. The V end lost 7 bases, the J end lost 4 bases, and 16 bases lay between the germline ends. There are 14 residues in the CDR3. For this clone: Its antigen is unknown.

The chain employs TRBV5-1 and TRBJ2-3, with D perhaps TRBD2 (6 bases). Sequenced material: PBMCs. This sequence originates from a man aged 35 to 55 in good health and CMV-seropositive. This chain's CDR3 is CASVLGGAPDTQYF. CDR3 coding DNA: TGCGCCAGCGTGTTAGGAGGGGCACCAGATACGCAGTATTTT.